Here is one TCR beta chain with its context. This sample is part of a study of spatial heterogeneity in lung cancer. Study information: Around 25 months after resection was the median timing of the follow-up PBMC samples, which were sequenced when available. Detection consistently yielded more beta chains than alpha chains.

Time point described: blood at routine non-recurrence follow-up after resection. On each TCR cDNA molecule, a unique molecular identifier was present. TCRdb fed the 5' RACE reads into MiXCR, producing one record per CDR3 protein. The sample carries around 70,000 distinct CDR3 sequences, approximately 9% recorded once. This CDR3 contains 17 residues. The germline gives CDR1 SGHVS, CDR2 FNYEAQ. The V segment lost 2 bases and the J segment 4 bases; nucleotides outside the gene matches: 4. The sequenced sample was PBMCs, obtained at follow-up. V gene TRBV7-6 combines with J gene TRBJ2-2; 13 bases agree with TRBD2. This TCR derives from a female donor with early-stage non-small cell lung cancer. The CDR3 region has the DNA TGTGCCAGCAGCTTAAGACTAGCGGGAGGCTCCACCGGGGAGCTGTTTTTT. It specifies CASSLRLAGGSTGELFF.